A single TCR beta chain is shown here with its context. This record belongs to a study of blood T cell repertoires in COVID-19. Study-wide background: Samples taken during acute and convalescent COVID-19 were collected in the United States, Italy and Spain.

The CDR3 totals 13 residues. The germline V gene has CDR1 SGHTA and CDR2 FQGNSA. The ends were cut back, 2 bases at V and 4 bases at J, with 6 bases in the middle. Methods used by the authors: Estimation of nucleated cell counts was performed using reference gene primer amplification. Profiled with immunoSEQ multiplex PCR; TCRdb holds only in-frame clones, not every one. The V and J calls and the clone size are those of that table, but D and trimming were determined from the DNA. The table has about 64,000 clones, just over 85% seen once; the top ten hold less than 1.5%. Sample: peripheral blood. The chain uses TRBV7-2 and TRBJ2-1; unclear D gene. The receptor was derived from a man aged 35 to 55 with acute or convalescent COVID-19. The CDR3, as DNA: TGTGCCAGCAGCTTATCCGGTTACAATGAGCAGTTCTTC. Translation: CASSLSGYNEQFF.